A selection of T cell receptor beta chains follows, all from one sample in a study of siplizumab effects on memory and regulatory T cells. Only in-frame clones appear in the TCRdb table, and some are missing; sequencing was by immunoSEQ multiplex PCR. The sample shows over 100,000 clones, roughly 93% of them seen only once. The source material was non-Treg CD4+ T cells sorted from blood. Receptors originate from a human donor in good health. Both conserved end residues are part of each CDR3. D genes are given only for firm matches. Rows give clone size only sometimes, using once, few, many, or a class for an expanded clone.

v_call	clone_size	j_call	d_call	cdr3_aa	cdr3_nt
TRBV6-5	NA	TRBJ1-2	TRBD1	CASSYTGTGSYGYTF	TGTGCCAGCAGTTATACCGGGACAGGTAGTTATGGCTACACCTTC
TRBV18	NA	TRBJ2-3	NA	CASSPYGGSRTDTQYF	TGTGCCAGCTCACCTTACGGGGGAAGTCGCACAGATACGCAGTATTTT
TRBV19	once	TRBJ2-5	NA	CASSTQQPGTQLETQYF	TGTGCCAGTAGTACCCAGCAGCCCGGCACCCAGTTGGAGACCCAGTACTTC
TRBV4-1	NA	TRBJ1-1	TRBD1	CASIRGAEFANTEAFF	TGCGCCAGCATCAGGGGGGCAGAATTCGCCAACACTGAAGCTTTCTTT
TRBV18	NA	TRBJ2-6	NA	CASSPAGTLSGANVLTF	TGTGCCAGCTCACCCGCGGGGACCCTCTCTGGGGCCAACGTCCTGACTTTC
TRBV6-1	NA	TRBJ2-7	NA	CASSATVTYEQYF	TGTGCCAGCAGTGCGACAGTTACCTACGAGCAGTACTTC
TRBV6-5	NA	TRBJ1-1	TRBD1	CASSPGQGVWEAFF	TGTGCCAGCAGCCCGGGACAGGGGGTTTGGGAAGCTTTCTTT
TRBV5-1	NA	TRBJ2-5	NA	CASTLTQYQETQYF	TGCGCCAGCACCCTAACACAGTACCAAGAGACCCAGTACTTC
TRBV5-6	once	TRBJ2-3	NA	CASSLSWTVTDTQYF	TGTGCCAGCAGCCTATCTTGGACGGTCACAGATACGCAGTATTTT
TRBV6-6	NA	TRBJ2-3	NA	CASTPIGGTDTQYF	TGTGCCAGCACCCCTATAGGGGGCACAGATACGCAGTATTTT
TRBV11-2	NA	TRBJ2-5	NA	CASSPPQETQYF	TGTGCCAGCAGCCCCCCCCAAGAGACCCAGTACTTC
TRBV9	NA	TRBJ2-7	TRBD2	CASSVGLVGIREGYEQYF	TGTGCCAGCAGCGTAGGGTTGGTCGGTATCCGGGAGGGATACGAGCAGTACTTC
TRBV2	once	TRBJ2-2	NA	CASRNTNTGELFF	TGTGCCAGCAGAAACACTAACACCGGGGAGCTGTTTTTT
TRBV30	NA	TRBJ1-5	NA	CAWSGLNDHQPQHF	TGTGCCTGGAGCGGGTTGAACGACCATCAGCCCCAGCATTTT
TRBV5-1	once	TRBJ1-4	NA	CASSWAAGNEKLFF	TGCGCCAGCAGCTGGGCGGCGGGGAATGAAAAACTGTTTTTT
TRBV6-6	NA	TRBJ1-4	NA	CASSTDEKLFF	TGTGCCAGCAGTACGGATGAAAAACTGTTTTTT
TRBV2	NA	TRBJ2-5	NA	CASSEEGTQYF	TGTGCCAGCAGTGAAGAGGGGACCCAGTACTTC
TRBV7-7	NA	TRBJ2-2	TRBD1	CASSFGQGKGTGELFF	TGTGCCAGCAGCTTCGGACAGGGGAAAGGCACCGGGGAGCTGTTTTTT
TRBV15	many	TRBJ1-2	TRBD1	CATSRIQGRQKYGYTF	TGTGCCACCAGCAGGATACAGGGGCGTCAAAAATATGGCTACACCTTC
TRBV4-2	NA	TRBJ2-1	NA	CASSQDRGSFYNEQFF	TGTGCCAGCAGCCAAGATCGGGGGTCCTTCTACAATGAGCAGTTCTTC
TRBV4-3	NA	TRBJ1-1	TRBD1	CASSPSGQGERAFF	TGCGCCAGCAGCCCCTCAGGACAGGGGGAAAGAGCTTTCTTT
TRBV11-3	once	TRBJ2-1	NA	CASSHFSNEQFF	TGTGCCAGCAGCCACTTTTCCAATGAGCAGTTCTTC